Listed below are T cell receptor beta chains from one sample, sequenced in a study of cytomegalovirus exposure and HLA in healthy donors. TCRdb's copy holds only in-frame clones and misses some; the assay was immunoSEQ multiplex PCR. This table holds over 150,000 clones, about 95% found once. Sequenced material: PBMCs. These receptors all come from a woman under 30 in good health and CMV-seronegative. CDR3s include the opening cysteine and the closing phenylalanine or tryptophan. The order of the fields is V gene, clone size, J gene, CDR3 length, D gene, CDR3 protein, CDR3 DNA. D genes are given only for firm matches. The size of a clone is reported for some rows only, either as once, few or many, or as a class for expanded clones.

>TRBV9|.|TRBJ1-5|15|.
CASSVDAGFGQPQHF
TGTGCCAGCAGCGTAGATGCAGGGTTTGGGCAGCCCCAGCATTTT
>TRBV4-3|.|TRBJ2-4|15|TRBD2
CASSSTSGGKNIQYF
TGCGCCAGCAGTTCCACTAGCGGGGGGAAAAACATTCAGTACTTC
>TRBV4-3|.|TRBJ2-2|19|TRBD2
CASSPKHPGLAGNTGELFF
TGCGCCAGCAGCCCAAAACACCCTGGACTAGCAGGGAACACCGGGGAGCTGTTTTTT
>TRBV6-5|.|TRBJ2-7|13|.
CASSYERSGEQYF
TGTGCCAGCAGTTACGAACGGTCCGGGGAGCAGTACTTC
>TRBV23-1|once|TRBJ2-2|16|TRBD1
CASTEAGTGTTGELFF
TGCGCCAGCACTGAGGCCGGGACAGGGACCACCGGGGAGCTGTTTTTT
>TRBV9|.|TRBJ2-1|15|TRBD2
CASAGGDSRPNEQFF
TGTGCCAGCGCCGGGGGGGACTCTCGGCCCAATGAGCAGTTCTTC
>TRBV4-2|.|TRBJ2-4|14|TRBD1
CASSDIPQGNIQYF
TGTGCCAGCAGCGATATTCCACAGGGGAACATTCAGTACTTC
>TRBV6-6|.|TRBJ2-7|14|TRBD2
CAHSGLAGGYEQYF
TGTGCCCACAGCGGCCTAGCGGGGGGTTACGAGCAGTACTTC
>TRBV5-4|.|TRBJ2-1|15|.
CASSLSGAYYNEQFF
TGTGCCAGCAGCTTGAGTGGGGCGTATTACAATGAGCAGTTCTTC
>TRBV6-5|.|TRBJ1-4|15|TRBD1
CASSRDRAAPEKLFF
TGTGCCAGCAGCCGCGACAGGGCCGCGCCCGAAAAACTGTTTTTT
>TRBV10-2|.|TRBJ2-3|13|.
CASRFSGEDTQYF
TGCGCCAGCAGATTTTCAGGGGAAGATACGCAGTATTTT
>TRBV7-8|.|TRBJ2-7|15|TRBD1
CASSLLGTGYDEQYF
TGTGCCAGCAGCTTACTCGGGACAGGGTACGACGAGCAGTACTTC
>TRBV18|once|TRBJ2-5|14|.
CASSLGVRAETQYF
TGTGCCAGCTCATTAGGGGTTCGAGCGGAGACCCAGTACTTC
>TRBV5-1|.|TRBJ1-1|18|TRBD1
CASSFDAGDRGRIGEAFF
TGCGCCAGCAGCTTTGACGCCGGGGACAGGGGGCGAATAGGTGAAGCTTTCTTT
>TRBV7-9|.|TRBJ1-2|16|TRBD1
CASSPHPGQGSYGYTF
TGTGCCAGCAGCCCTCATCCGGGACAGGGGTCCTATGGCTACACCTTC
>TRBV29-1|.|TRBJ2-5|14|.
CSVEEGLVQETQYF
TGCAGCGTTGAAGAGGGGCTGGTACAAGAGACCCAGTACTTC
>TRBV7-3|.|TRBJ2-1|16|TRBD2
CASSLGRGGTYNEQFF
TGTGCCAGCAGCTTAGGGCGGGGGGGGACCTACAATGAGCAGTTCTTC
>TRBV5-1|.|TRBJ1-6|13|.
CASSLIIAGPLHF
TGCGCCAGCAGCTTGATAATTGCCGGACCCCTCCACTTT
>TRBV27|.|TRBJ2-6|17|.
CASSFGTGGSGANVLTF
TGTGCCAGCAGTTTTGGTACCGGGGGCTCTGGGGCCAACGTCCTGACTTTC
>TRBV5-1|.|TRBJ2-1|15|TRBD2
CASSLGAGGPYEQFF
TGCGCCAGCAGCTTGGGGGCGGGGGGGCCGTATGAGCAGTTCTTC
>TRBV6-1|.|TRBJ1-3|14|TRBD1
CASGTGGSGNTIYF
TGTGCCAGCGGGACAGGGGGCTCTGGAAACACCATATATTTT
>TRBV6-5|.|TRBJ2-2|15|TRBD1
CASSRGLTNTGELFF
TGTGCCAGCAGTAGGGGGCTCACGAACACCGGGGAGCTGTTTTTT
>TRBV18|.|TRBJ1-4|15|.
CASSPRWGGNEKLFF
TGTGCCAGCTCACCACGGTGGGGGGGAAATGAAAAACTGTTTTTT
>TRBV9|.|TRBJ1-6|16|.
CASSPNPGAGGSPLHF
TGTGCCAGCAGCCCCAATCCAGGGGCTGGGGGTTCACCCCTCCACTTT
>TRBV11-2|.|TRBJ2-7|14|.
CASSLGSGDYEQYF
TGTGCCAGCAGCCTAGGATCCGGGGACTACGAGCAGTACTTC
>TRBV15|.|TRBJ1-3|13|.
CATSAYSGNTIYF
TGTGCCACCAGCGCCTACTCTGGAAACACCATATATTTT
>TRBV19|.|TRBJ1-1|12|TRBD1
CATHRGNTEAFF
TGTGCCACCCACAGGGGGAACACTGAAGCTTTCTTT
>TRBV29-1|.|TRBJ1-1|12|TRBD1
CSGDRGGTEAFF
TGCAGCGGGGACAGGGGTGGCACTGAAGCTTTCTTT
>TRBV15|.|TRBJ1-6|15|.
CATSRGPGYNSPLHF
TGTGCCACCAGCAGAGGTCCAGGGTATAATTCACCCCTCCACTTT
>TRBV5-1|once|TRBJ2-7|14|TRBD1
CASSFRDRGDEQYF
TGCGCCAGCAGCTTCCGGGACAGGGGGGACGAGCAGTACTTC
>TRBV2|.|TRBJ2-7|12|.
CASSDGGVKGYF
TGTGCCAGCAGCGATGGCGGGGTGAAGGGATACTTC
>TRBV5-5|.|TRBJ2-7|13|TRBD1
CASSSTGLTGQYF
TGTGCCAGCAGCTCGACAGGGCTAACTGGGCAGTACTTC
>TRBV9|once|TRBJ2-5|14|.
CASSVRGGQETQYF
TGTGCCAGCAGCGTCAGAGGAGGGCAAGAGACCCAGTACTTC
>TRBV2|.|TRBJ2-1|12|.
CASSTGVNEQFF
TGTGCCAGCAGTACCGGAGTGAATGAGCAGTTCTTC
>TRBV7-9|.|TRBJ1-2|16|TRBD1
CASSTQGAALNYGYTF
TGTGCCAGCAGCACCCAGGGGGCGGCCCTTAACTATGGCTACACCTTC
>TRBV2|.|TRBJ2-3|13|.
CASSESGLDTQYF
TGTGCCAGCAGTGAATCAGGGCTAGATACGCAGTATTTT
>TRBV7-9|.|TRBJ1-3|14|.
CASSVPSSGNTIYF
TGTGCCAGCAGCGTGCCTAGCTCTGGAAACACCATATATTTT